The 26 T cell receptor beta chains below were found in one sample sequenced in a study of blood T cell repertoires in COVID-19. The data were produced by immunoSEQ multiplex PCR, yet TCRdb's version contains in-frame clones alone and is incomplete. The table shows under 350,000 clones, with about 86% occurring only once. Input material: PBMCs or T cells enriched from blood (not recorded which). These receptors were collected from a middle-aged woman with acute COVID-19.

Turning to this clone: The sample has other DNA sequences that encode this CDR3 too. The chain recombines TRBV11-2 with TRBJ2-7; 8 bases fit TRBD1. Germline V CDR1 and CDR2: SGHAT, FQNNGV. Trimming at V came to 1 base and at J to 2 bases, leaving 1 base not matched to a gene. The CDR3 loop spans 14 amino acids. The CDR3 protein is CASSLGTGTYEQYF. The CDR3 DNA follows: TGTGCCAGCAGCTTAGGGACAGGGACCTACGAGCAGTACTTC.

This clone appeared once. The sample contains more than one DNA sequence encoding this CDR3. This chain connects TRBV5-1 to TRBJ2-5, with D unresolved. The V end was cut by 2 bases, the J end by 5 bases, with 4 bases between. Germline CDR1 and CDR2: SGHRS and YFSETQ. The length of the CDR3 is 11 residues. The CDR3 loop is CASSFGETQYF. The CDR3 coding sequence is TGCGCCAGCAGCTTCGGGGAGACCCAGTACTTC. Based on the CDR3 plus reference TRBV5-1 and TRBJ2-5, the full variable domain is KAGVTQTPRYLIKTRGQQVTLSCSPISGHRSVSWYQQTPGQGLQFLFEYFSETQRNKGNFPGRFSGRQFSNSRSEMNVSTLELGDSALYLCASSFGETQYFGPGTRLLVL.

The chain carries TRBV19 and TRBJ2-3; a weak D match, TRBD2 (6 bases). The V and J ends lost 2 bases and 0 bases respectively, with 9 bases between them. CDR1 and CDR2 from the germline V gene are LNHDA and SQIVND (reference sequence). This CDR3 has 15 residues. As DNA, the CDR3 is TGTGCCAGTAGTATATCCGGGACTAGCACAGATACGCAGTATTTT. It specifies CASSISGTSTDTQYF.

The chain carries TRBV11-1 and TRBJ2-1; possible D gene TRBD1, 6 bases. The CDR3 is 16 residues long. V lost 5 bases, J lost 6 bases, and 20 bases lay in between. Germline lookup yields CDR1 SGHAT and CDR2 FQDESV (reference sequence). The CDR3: CASSPRGPRGSNEQFF. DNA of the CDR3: TGTGCCAGCAGCCCCCGAGGGCCCAGGGGCTCCAATGAGCAGTTCTTC.

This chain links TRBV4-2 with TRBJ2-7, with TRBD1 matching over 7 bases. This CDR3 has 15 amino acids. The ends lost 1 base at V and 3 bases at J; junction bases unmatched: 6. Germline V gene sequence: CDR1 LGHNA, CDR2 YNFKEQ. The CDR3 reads CASSQGRDSSYEQYF. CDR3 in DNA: TGTGCCAGCAGCCAAGGCCGGGACAGCAGCTACGAGCAGTACTTC.

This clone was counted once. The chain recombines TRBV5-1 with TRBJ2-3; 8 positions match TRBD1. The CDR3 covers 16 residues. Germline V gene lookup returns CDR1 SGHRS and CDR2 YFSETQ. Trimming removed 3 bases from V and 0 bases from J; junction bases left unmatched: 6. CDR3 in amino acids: CASSSPGGISTDTQYF. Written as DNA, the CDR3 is TGCGCCAGCAGCTCACCAGGGGGCATCAGCACAGATACGCAGTATTTT.

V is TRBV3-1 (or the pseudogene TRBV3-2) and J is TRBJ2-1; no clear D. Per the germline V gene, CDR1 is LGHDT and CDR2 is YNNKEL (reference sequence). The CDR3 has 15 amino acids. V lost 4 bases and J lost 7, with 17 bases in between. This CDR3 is CASSPPVSYLNEQFF. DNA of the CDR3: TGTGCCAGCAGCCCACCCGTGAGCTATCTAAATGAGCAGTTCTTC.

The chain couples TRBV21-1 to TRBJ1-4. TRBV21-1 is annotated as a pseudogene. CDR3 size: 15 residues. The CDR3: CASSSRDSGNEKLFF. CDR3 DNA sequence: TGTGCCAGCAGCTCCCGGGACTCCGGGAATGAAAAACTGTTTTTT.

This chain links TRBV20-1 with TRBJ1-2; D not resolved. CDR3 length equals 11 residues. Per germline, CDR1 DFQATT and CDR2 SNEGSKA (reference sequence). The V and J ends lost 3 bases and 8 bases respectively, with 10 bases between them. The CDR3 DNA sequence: TGCAGTGCTAGTTCCGTCGGGGGCTACACCTTC. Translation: CSASSVGGYTF.

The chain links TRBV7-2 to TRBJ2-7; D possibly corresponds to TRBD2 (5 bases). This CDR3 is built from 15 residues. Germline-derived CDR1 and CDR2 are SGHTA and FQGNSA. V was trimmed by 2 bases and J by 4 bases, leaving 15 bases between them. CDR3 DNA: TGTGCCAGCAGCTTATCCAGCGGAGAGACTTACGAGCAGTACTTC. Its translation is CASSLSSGETYEQYF.

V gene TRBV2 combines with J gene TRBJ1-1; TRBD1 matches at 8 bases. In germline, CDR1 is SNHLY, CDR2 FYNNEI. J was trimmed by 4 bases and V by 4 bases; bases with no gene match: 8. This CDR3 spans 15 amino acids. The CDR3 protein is CASSGETGVGTEAFF. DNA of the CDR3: TGTGCCAGCAGTGGGGAGACAGGGGTCGGCACTGAAGCTTTCTTT. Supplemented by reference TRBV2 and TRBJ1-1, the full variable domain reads EPEVTQTPSHQVTQMGQEVILRCVPISNHLYFYWYRQILGQKVEFLVSFYNNEISEKSEIFDDQFSVERPDGSNFTLKIRSTKLEDSAMYFCASSGETGVGTEAFFGQGTRLTVV.

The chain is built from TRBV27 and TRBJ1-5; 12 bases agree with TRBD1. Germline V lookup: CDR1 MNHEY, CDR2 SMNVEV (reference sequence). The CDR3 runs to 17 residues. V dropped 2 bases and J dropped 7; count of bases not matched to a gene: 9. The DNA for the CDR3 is TGTGCCAGCAGTTTAGGGGGACAGGGGGCAACGGCACAGCCCCAGCATTTT. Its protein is CASSLGGQGATAQPQHF.

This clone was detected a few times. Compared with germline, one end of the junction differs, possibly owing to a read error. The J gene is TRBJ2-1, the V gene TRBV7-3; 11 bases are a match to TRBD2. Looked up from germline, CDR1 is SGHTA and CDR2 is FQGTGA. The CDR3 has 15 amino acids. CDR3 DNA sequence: TGTGCCAGCAGCCTAACTAGCGGGGGTTGGAATGAGCAGTTCTTC. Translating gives CASSLTSGGWNEQFF.

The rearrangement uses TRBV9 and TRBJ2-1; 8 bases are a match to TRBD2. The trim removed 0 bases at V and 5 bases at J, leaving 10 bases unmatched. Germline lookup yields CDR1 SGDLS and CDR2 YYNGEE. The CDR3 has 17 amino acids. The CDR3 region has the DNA TGTGCCAGCAGCGTAGACCTCGGGGGGGCAGGGAACAATGAGCAGTTCTTC. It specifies CASSVDLGGAGNNEQFF.

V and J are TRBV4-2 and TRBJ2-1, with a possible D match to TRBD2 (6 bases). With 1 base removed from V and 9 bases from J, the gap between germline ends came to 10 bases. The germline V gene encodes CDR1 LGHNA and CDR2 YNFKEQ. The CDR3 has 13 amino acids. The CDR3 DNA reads TGTGCCAGCAGCCAAGGATCGGGAGTTGAGCAGTTCTTC. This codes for CASSQGSGVEQFF.

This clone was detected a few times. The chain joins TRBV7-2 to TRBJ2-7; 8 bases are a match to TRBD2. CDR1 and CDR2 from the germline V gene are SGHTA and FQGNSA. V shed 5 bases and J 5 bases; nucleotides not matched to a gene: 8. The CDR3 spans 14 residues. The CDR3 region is CASSTGLVGNEQYF. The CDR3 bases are TGTGCCAGCAGCACGGGACTAGTTGGTAACGAGCAGTACTTC.

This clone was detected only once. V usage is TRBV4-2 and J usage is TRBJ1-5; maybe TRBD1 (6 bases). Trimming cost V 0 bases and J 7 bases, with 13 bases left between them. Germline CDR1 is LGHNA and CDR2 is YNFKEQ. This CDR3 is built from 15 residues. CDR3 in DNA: TGTGCCAGCAGCCAAGATTCAGGGGTTACCCAGCCCCAGCATTTT. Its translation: CASSQDSGVTQPQHF.

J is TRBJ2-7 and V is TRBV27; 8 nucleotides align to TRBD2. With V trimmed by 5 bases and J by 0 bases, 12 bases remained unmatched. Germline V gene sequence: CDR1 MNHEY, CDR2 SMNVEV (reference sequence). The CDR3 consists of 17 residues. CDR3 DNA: TGTGCCAGCAGTCCGAGGAGAAGCGGGAGTACCTCCTACGAGCAGTACTTC. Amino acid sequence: CASSPRRSGSTSYEQYF.

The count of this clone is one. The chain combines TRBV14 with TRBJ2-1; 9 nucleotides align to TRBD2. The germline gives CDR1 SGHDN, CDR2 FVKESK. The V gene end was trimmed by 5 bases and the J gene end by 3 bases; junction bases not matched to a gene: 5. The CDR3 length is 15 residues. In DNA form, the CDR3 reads TGTGCCAGCAGCTCGCGGGGGGGGATCTACAATGAGCAGTTCTTC. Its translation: CASSSRGGIYNEQFF.

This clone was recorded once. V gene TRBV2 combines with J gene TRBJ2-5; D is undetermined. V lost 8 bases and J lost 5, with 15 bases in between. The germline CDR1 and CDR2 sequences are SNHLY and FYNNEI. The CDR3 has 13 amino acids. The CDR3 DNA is TGTGCCAGCTCCCAAAGGCAGGCCGAGACCCAGTACTTC. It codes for CASSQRQAETQYF.

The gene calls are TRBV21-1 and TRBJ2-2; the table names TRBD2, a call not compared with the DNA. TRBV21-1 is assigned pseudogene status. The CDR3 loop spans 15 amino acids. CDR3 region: CASSTTSSDTGELFF. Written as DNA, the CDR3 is TGTGCCAGCAGCACCACTAGTAGCGACACCGGGGAGCTGTTTTTT.

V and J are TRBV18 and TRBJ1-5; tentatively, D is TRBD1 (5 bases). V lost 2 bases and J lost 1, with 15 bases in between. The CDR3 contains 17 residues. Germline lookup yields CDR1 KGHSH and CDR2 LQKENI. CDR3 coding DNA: TGTGCCAGCTCACCAGTTGGCGGGGCCCAGAGCAATCAGCCCCAGCATTTT. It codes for CASSPVGGAQSNQPQHF.

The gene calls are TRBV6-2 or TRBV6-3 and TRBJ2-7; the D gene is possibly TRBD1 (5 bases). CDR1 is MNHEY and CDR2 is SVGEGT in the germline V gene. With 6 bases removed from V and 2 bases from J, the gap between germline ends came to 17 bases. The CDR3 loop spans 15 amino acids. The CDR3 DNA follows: TGTGCCAGCAGCCAAGGACACCTTGTTACCTACGAGCAGTACTTC. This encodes CASSQGHLVTYEQYF.

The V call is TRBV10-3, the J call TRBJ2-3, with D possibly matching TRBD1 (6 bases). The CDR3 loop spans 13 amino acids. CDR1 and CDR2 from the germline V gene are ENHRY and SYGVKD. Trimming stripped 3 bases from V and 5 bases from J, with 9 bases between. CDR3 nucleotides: TGTGCCATCAGTGATCAGGGGATAGATACGCAGTATTTT. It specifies CAISDQGIDTQYF.

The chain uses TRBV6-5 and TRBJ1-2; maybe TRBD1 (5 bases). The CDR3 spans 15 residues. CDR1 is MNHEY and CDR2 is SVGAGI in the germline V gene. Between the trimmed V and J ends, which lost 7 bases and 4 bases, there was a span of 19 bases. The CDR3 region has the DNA TGTGCCAGCAATACCGACCCTGGTAGGGGCTATGGCTACACCTTC. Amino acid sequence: CASNTDPGRGYGYTF.

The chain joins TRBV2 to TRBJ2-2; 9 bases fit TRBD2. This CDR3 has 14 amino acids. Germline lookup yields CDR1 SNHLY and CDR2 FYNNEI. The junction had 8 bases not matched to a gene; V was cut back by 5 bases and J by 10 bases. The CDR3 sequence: CASSSTSGQEELFF. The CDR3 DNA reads TGTGCCAGCAGTTCGACTAGCGGCCAGGAGGAGCTGTTTTTT.